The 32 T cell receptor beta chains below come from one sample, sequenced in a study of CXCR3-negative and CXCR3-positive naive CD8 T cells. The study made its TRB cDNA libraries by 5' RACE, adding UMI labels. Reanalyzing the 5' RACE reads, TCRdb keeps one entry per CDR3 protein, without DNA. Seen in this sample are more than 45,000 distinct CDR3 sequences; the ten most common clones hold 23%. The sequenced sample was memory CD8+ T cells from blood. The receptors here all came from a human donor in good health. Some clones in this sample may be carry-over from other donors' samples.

This CDR3 reads CASSPGQGSTDTQYF. J is TRBJ2-3 and V is TRBV19; TCRdb's assignment of TRBD1 cannot be checked, as there is no DNA. CDR3 size: 15 residues. Germline assignment: CDR1 LNHDA and CDR2 SQIVND (reference sequence).

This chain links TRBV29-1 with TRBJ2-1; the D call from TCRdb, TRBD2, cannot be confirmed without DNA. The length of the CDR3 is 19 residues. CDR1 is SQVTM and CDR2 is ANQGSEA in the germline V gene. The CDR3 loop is CSVAGTSGMKGDSYNEQFF.

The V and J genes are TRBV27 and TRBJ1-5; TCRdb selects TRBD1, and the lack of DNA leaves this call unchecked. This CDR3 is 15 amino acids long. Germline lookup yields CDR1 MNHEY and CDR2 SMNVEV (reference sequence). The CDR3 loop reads CASRPLTGINQPQHF.

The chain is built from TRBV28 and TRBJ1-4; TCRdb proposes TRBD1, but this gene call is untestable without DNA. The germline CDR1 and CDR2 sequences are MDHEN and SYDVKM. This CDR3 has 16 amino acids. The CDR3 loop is CASSLYMMGATEKLFF.

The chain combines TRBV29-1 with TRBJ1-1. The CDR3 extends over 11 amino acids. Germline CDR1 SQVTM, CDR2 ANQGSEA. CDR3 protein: CSVTLNTEAFF.

This chain's CDR3 is CASSLGDNYNQPQHF. V gene TRBV7-9 combines with J gene TRBJ1-5. In germline, CDR1 is SEHNR, CDR2 FQNEAQ (reference sequence). The CDR3 covers 15 residues.

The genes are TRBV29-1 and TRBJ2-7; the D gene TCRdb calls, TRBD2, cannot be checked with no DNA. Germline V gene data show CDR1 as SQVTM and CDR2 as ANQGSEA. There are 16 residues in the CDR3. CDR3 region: CSVAVTSALNSYEQYF.

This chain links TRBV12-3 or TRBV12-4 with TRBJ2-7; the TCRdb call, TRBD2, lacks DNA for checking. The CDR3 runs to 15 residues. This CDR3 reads CASSFTSGGTYEQYF.

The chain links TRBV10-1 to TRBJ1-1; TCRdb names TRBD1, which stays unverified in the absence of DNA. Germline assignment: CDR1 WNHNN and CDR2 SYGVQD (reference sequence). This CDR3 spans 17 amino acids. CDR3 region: CASSEEVNGQTNTEAFF.

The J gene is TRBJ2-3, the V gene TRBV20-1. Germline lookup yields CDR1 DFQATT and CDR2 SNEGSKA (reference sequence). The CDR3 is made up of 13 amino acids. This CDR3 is CSASRVLSDTQYF.

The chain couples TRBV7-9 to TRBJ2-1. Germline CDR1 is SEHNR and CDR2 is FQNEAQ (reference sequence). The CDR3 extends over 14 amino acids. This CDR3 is CASSLGPAQNEQFF.

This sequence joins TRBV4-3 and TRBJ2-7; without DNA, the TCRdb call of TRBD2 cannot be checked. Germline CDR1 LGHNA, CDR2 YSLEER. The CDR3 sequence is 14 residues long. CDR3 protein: CASSQGRGGYEQYF.

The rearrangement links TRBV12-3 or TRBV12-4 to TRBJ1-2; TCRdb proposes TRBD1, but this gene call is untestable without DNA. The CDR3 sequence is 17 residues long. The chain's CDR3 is CASSLLSDRVINYGYTF.

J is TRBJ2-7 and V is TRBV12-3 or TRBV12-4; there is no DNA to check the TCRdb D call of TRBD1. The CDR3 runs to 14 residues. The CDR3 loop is CASSPSDRGGEQYF.

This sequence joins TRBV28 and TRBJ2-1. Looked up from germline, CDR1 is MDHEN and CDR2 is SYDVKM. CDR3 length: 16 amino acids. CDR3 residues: CASRSRTLDSYNEQFF. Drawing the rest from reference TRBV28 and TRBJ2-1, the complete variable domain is DVKVTQSSRYLVKRTGEKVFLECVQDMDHENMFWYRQDPGLGLRLIYFSYDVKMKEKGDIPEGYSVSREKKERFSLILESASTNQTSMYLCASRSRTLDSYNEQFFGPGTRLTVL.

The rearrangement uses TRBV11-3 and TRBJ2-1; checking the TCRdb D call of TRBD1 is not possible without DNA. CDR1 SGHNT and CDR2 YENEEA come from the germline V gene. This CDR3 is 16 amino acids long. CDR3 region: CASSSRDGGGYNEQFF.

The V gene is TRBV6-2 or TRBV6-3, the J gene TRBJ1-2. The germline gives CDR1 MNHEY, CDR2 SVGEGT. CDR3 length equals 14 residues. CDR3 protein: CASSYAGVSYGYTF.

CDR3 in amino acids: CASSPVSVYSGGAGELFF. The chain combines TRBV5-5 with TRBJ2-2; lacking DNA, the TRBD2 call made by TCRdb goes unchecked. The germline gives CDR1 SGHKS, CDR2 YYEKEE (reference sequence). The CDR3 covers 18 residues. Combining the CDR3 with reference TRBV5-5 and TRBJ2-2 gives the whole variable domain DAGVTQSPTHLIKTRGQQVTLRCSPISGHKSVSWYQQVLGQGPQFIFQYYEKEERGRGNFPDRFSARQFPNYSSELNVNALLLGDSALYLCASSPVSVYSGGAGELFFGEGSRLTVL.

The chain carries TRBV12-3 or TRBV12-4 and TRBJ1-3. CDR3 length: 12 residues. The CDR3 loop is CASSNSGNTIYF.

The CDR3 region is CASSDGGGNQPQHF. The chain has TRBV6-4 and TRBJ1-5; as DNA is missing, the TRBD1 call by TCRdb cannot be tested. The length of the CDR3 is 14 residues. Germline V gives CDR1 MRHNA, CDR2 SNTAGT.

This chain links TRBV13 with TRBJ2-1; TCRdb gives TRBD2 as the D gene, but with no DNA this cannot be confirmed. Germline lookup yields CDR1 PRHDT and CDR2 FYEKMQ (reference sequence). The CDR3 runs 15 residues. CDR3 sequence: CASSEPGTRNNEQFF.

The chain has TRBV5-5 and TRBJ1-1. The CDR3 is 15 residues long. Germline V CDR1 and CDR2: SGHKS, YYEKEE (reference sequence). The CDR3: CASSPTHRPNTEAFF.

This chain's CDR3 is CASSSSGTSGGLSSYNEQFF. V usage is TRBV28 and J usage is TRBJ2-1; the D call of TRBD2 rests on TCRdb alone, since no DNA is present to check it. The CDR3 covers 20 residues. The germline CDR1 and CDR2 sequences are MDHEN and SYDVKM. Looking up the rest from reference TRBV28 and TRBJ2-1 gives the full variable domain: DVKVTQSSRYLVKRTGEKVFLECVQDMDHENMFWYRQDPGLGLRLIYFSYDVKMKEKGDIPEGYSVSREKKERFSLILESASTNQTSMYLCASSSSGTSGGLSSYNEQFFGPGTRLTVL.

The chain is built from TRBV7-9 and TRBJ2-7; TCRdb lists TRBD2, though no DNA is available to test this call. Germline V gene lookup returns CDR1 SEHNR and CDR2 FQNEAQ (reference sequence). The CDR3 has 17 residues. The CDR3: CASSPYLATGRFYEQYF. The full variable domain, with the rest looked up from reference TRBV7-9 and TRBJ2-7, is DTGVSQNPRHKITKRGQNVTFRCDPISEHNRLYWYRQTLGQGPEFLTYFQNEAQLEKSRLLSDRFSAERPKGSFSTLEIQRTEQGDSAMYLCASSPYLATGRFYEQYFGPGTRLTVT.

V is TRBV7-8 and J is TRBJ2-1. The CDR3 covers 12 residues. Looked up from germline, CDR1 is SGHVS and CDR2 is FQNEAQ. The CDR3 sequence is CASSFATHEQFF. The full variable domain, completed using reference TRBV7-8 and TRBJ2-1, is GAGVSQSPRYKVAKRGQDVALRCDPISGHVSLFWYQQALGQGPEFLTYFQNEAQLDKSGLPSDRFFAERPEGSVSTLKIQRTQQEDSAVYLCASSFATHEQFFGPGTRLTVL.

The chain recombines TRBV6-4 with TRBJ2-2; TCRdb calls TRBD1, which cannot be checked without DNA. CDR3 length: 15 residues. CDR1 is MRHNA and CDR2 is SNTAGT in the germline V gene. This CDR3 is CASSEGAGKAGELFF.

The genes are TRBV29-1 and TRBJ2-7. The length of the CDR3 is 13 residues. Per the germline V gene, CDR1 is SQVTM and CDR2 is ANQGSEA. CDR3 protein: CSVAGRSTYEQYF.

CDR3: CASCFSGGDLYGYTF. This chain links TRBV27 with TRBJ1-2; TCRdb proposes TRBD1, but this gene call is untestable without DNA. Germline CDR1 MNHEY, CDR2 SMNVEV (reference sequence). This CDR3 spans 15 amino acids.

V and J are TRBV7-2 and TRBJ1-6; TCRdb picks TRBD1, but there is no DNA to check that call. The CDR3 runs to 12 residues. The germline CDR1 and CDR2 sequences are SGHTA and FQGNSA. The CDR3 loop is CASSFLWDTLHF.

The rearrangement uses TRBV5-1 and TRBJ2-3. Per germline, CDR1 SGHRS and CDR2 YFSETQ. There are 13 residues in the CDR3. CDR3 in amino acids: CASSFSLTDTQYF. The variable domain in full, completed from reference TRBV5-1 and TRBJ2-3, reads KAGVTQTPRYLIKTRGQQVTLSCSPISGHRSVSWYQQTPGQGLQFLFEYFSETQRNKGNFPGRFSGRQFSNSRSEMNVSTLELGDSALYLCASSFSLTDTQYFGPGTRLTVL.

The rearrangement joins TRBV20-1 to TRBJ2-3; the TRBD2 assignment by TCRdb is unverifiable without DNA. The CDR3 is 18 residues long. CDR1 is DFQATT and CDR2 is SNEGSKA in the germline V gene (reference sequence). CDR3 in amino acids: CSALRLAGGQVRTDTQYF.

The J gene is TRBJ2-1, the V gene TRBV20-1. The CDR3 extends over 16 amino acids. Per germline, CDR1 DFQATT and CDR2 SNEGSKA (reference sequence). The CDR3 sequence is CSARDEVAGSYNEQFF.